This TCR beta chain derives from a study of OX40 agonist ivuxolimab in advanced cancers. The study in broad terms: Ivuxolimab was a fully human IgG2 agonistic monoclonal antibody targeting the costimulatory receptor OX40 (CD134). The monotherapy dose-escalation portion (N of about 50 patients) of the phase I ivuxolimab trial is reported in the paper. Intravenous ivuxolimab was administered to patients every 2 weeks at six dose levels: 0.01, 0.1, 0.3, 1.5, 3 and 10 mg/kg. Prior anti-PD-1, anti-PD-L1 or anti-CTLA-4 therapy was permitted, and checkpoint inhibitors had been received by 30% to 40% of dose-escalation patients. In the dose-escalation cohort, 82.7% of patients were male, and the mean age was approximately 60 years, with a range of roughly 20 to 85. Peripheral TCRbeta sequencing aimed to test whether ivuxolimab altered TCR sequence diversity and caused clonal T-cell expansion. Among the approximately 54 dose-escalation patients, about 20 had hepatocellular carcinoma, 15 melanoma, 9 renal cell carcinoma and 9 head and neck cancer. Partial responses were achieved by three dose-escalation patients, of whom one had hepatocellular carcinoma and two had cutaneous melanoma.

As for this clone: Its cognate antigen has yet to be identified. No much larger clone exists at a distance of one base, and base qualities are not known.

Genomic DNA was extracted from sorted cells for sequencing of the TCRbeta CDR3 region. TCRbeta CDR3 regions were sequenced using the immunoSEQ Assay. TCRdb took this table from immuneACCESS and kept in-frame rearrangements with V and J called. Such tables lack part of the clones; where checked against another copy, unresolved V genes explain under half of the gap, and the rest is unexplained. This sample lists 40,000 to 60,000 clones; around four fifths were detected once. The ten biggest clones cover approximately 1.6% of the sample. Study-wide conclusions, independent of this receptor: Low levels of normalized T-cell clonal expansion were also seen in some patients who did not respond. After ivuxolimab, more expanded clones were found on average in CD8+ T cells than in CD4+ T cells. In partial responders in the 0.1-3.0 mg/kg groups, normalized peripheral clonal expansion was found to be among the lowest, especially among CD8+ T cells. The antigen specificity of the clonally expanded peripheral T cells was not determined. At doses from 0.1 to 3.0 mg/kg, clonal expansion was seen in both CD4+ and CD8+ blood T cells between baseline and week 6.

Its CDR3 holds 17 amino acids, cysteine through phenylalanine. Only the CDR3 part of the read is kept: 51 bases, read in frame from the first base. V gives up 8 bases and J gives up 1 base, and the segment between their germline ends measures 20 bases. According to the germline V gene (reference sequence), CDR1 reads LNHDA and CDR2 reads SQIVND. The trial excluded patients who had a history of autoimmune disease or were on systemic immunosuppression. Peripheral blood for TCR sequencing was collected from all dose cohorts at baseline, on cycle 4 day 1, and on cycle 7 day 1. Samples were obtained from an open-label, multicenter, first-in-human phase I dose-escalation trial of ivuxolimab. Adults with locally advanced or metastatic melanoma, renal cell, hepatocellular, or head and neck squamous cell carcinoma were enrolled in the trial. Before TCR sequencing, CD4+ and CD8+ T cells were separately sorted from peripheral blood.

The TCR originated in an adult with an advanced solid tumor such as melanoma, head and neck, liver or kidney cancer. The specimen was CD4+ or CD8+ T cells sorted from blood, collected in a trial of the OX40 agonist ivuxolimab. The chain employs TRBV19 and TRBJ2-2; tentative D gene TRBD1, with 6 bases matching. The DNA reads as follows: TGTGCCAGTCCTCTCCGACAGGTCCGAGAGAACACCGGGGAGCTGTTTTTT. Its protein reads: CASPLRQVRENTGELFF.